This T cell receptor beta chain appears in the sequencing data of a study of cytomegalovirus exposure and HLA in healthy donors. The PCR ran on 60 Vbeta and 13 Jbeta primers. Profiling relied on immunoSEQ multiplex PCR, and the TCRdb table lists in-frame clones only, not all of them. The sample records 150,000 to 200,000 clones, approximately 85% being singletons. Germline loops: CDR1 SGHRS, CDR2 YFSETQ. V lost 2 bases and J lost 0, with 6 bases in between. The CDR3 contains 13 residues. This TCR derives from a girl aged 5-17 years in good health and CMV-seropositive. Material for sequencing was PBMCs. This chain connects TRBV5-1 to TRBJ2-7; D gene uncertain. The CDR3: CASSLLSSYEQYF. The DNA for the CDR3 is TGCGCCAGCAGCTTACTGAGCTCCTACGAGCAGTACTTC. Drawing the rest from reference TRBV5-1 and TRBJ2-7, the complete variable domain is KAGVTQTPRYLIKTRGQQVTLSCSPISGHRSVSWYQQTPGQGLQFLFEYFSETQRNKGNFPGRFSGRQFSNSRSEMNVSTLELGDSALYLCASSLLSSYEQYFGPGTRLTVT.